This T cell receptor beta chain comes out of a study of blood T cell repertoires in COVID-19. Original processing methods: Reference gene primer amplification gave estimated nucleated cell counts. Clones were sequenced by immunoSEQ multiplex PCR, and TCRdb holds only the in-frame ones, with some missing. V and J calls and clone size come straight from that table; D and trimming were deduced from the DNA. The table shows about 140,000 clones, with approximately 78% occurring only once. Source material: peripheral blood. The source of this sequence is an elderly woman with acute or convalescent COVID-19.

The DNA of the CDR3 is TGTGCCAGCAGCCAAGATATATTCCGGGGGGGCCGGAATGAGCAGTTCTTC. Its protein is CASSQDIFRGGRNEQFF. This chain uses TRBV3-1 (or the pseudogene TRBV3-2) with TRBJ2-1, with 8 bases that match TRBD2. The CDR3 runs to 17 residues. Germline V lookup: CDR1 LGHDT, CDR2 YNNKEL (reference sequence). With V trimmed by 0 bases and J by 7 bases, 11 bases remained unmatched.